This entry lists 19 T cell receptor beta chains sequenced from one sample in a study of cytomegalovirus exposure and HLA in healthy donors. The primer mix had 60 Vbeta and 13 Jbeta primers. Assay: immunoSEQ multiplex PCR; the TCRdb copy retains only in-frame clones and omits some. The sample carries about 150,000 clones, over 70% recorded once. The sequenced sample consisted of PBMCs. The receptor set was obtained from a man aged 25 to 40 in good health and CMV-seropositive.

The V gene is TRBV11-1, the J gene TRBJ1-1, with TRBD1 identical over 8 bases. The CDR3 has 14 amino acids. With V trimmed by 7 bases and J by 1 base, 5 bases remained unmatched. Germline V gives CDR1 SGHAT, CDR2 FQDESV (reference sequence). The CDR3 spells CASNKDRANTEAFF. As DNA, the CDR3 is TGTGCCAGCAATAAGGACAGGGCGAACACTGAAGCTTTCTTT.

The chain combines TRBV19 with TRBJ2-7; no clear D gene. V was trimmed by 5 bases and J by 4 bases, leaving 3 bases between them. Looked up from germline, CDR1 is LNHDA and CDR2 is SQIVND (reference sequence). The CDR3 runs 10 residues. CDR3 coding DNA: TGTGCCAGTAGTGAGTACGAGCAGTACTTC. Its protein product is CASSEYEQYF.

As for this clone: This same CDR3 is encoded by further DNA sequences in the sample. The rearrangement joins TRBV15 to TRBJ1-1; D uncertain. V was shortened by 0 bases and J by 1 base, with 3 bases between the two germline ends. Per germline, CDR1 LNHNV and CDR2 YYDKDF (reference sequence). The CDR3 sequence is 13 residues long. The CDR3 is CATSRDRNTEAFF. CDR3 DNA sequence: TGTGCCACCAGCAGAGATCGGAACACTGAAGCTTTCTTT.

Here the CDR3 reads CASSTTGLFVYEQFF. In DNA form, the CDR3 reads TGCGCCAGCAGCACTACAGGGCTATTTGTCTATGAGCAGTTCTTC. The J gene is TRBJ2-1, the V gene TRBV5-1, with a weak D call TRBD1 (6 bases). Trimming stripped 4 bases from V and 8 bases from J, with 19 bases between. The CDR3 is 15 residues long. The germline V gene has CDR1 SGHRS and CDR2 YFSETQ.

The chain links TRBV28 to TRBJ2-4; 10 bases agree with TRBD1. Looked up from germline, CDR1 is MDHEN and CDR2 is SYDVKM. The CDR3 is 17 amino acids. The ends lost 4 bases at V and 8 bases at J; junction bases unmatched: 14. CDR3 nucleotide sequence: TGTGCCAGCAGTTCCATTTATTATGGGACAGGGGTATACATTCAGTACTTC. It translates to CASSSIYYGTGVYIQYF.

V and J are TRBV28 and TRBJ2-3; 8 nucleotides agree with TRBD2. V was clipped by 3 bases and J by 6 bases; unmatched bases: 8. Germline CDR1 reads MDHEN; CDR2 reads SYDVKM. CDR3 length equals 15 residues. The DNA of the CDR3 is TGTGCCAGCAGTTTTAATCAGGGCGGGGGGGATACGCAGTATTTT. Translated: CASSFNQGGGDTQYF.

This chain connects TRBV2 to TRBJ1-1; 8 bases agree with TRBD1. Germline V gene lookup returns CDR1 SNHLY and CDR2 FYNNEI. The CDR3 contains 14 residues. The J segment lost 6 bases and the V segment lost 6 bases, leaving 9 bases of the junction unmatched. CDR3 protein: CASRDRTGPPEAFF. The CDR3 bases are TGTGCCAGCAGGGACCGGACAGGGCCCCCTGAAGCTTTCTTT.

Concerning this clone itself: Other DNA sequences in the same sample also yield this CDR3. The chain combines TRBV4-2 with TRBJ1-1; D unclear. V dropped 4 bases and J dropped 2 bases, with 11 bases sitting between them. Germline V lookup: CDR1 LGHNA, CDR2 YNFKEQ. The CDR3 contains 14 residues. The CDR3 DNA follows: TGTGCCAGCAGCCCTGACATCCTTAACACTGAAGCTTTCTTT. Protein sequence: CASSPDILNTEAFF.

The V and J genes are TRBV28 and TRBJ2-7; D may be TRBD1 (5 bases). Trimming shortened V by 8 bases and J by 1 base, and 12 bases separated the two germline ends. This CDR3 is 13 amino acids long. CDR1 is MDHEN and CDR2 is SYDVKM in the germline V gene. The chain's CDR3 is CASRPAGSYEQYF. The CDR3 DNA sequence: TGTGCCAGCCGCCCGGCAGGGTCCTACGAGCAGTACTTC.

The gene calls are TRBV5-1 and TRBJ2-1; TRBD2 matches at 9 bases. V lost 5 bases and J lost 5; bases outside the gene matches: 5. The CDR3 spans 14 residues. In germline, CDR1 is SGHRS, CDR2 YFSETQ. The CDR3 protein is CASSSLAGNNEQFF. The CDR3 nucleotides read TGCGCCAGCAGTTCGCTAGCGGGAAACAATGAGCAGTTCTTC.

The V and J genes are TRBV7-3 and TRBJ1-2, with 12 bases matching TRBD1. From germline, CDR1 is SGHTA and CDR2 FQGTGA. CDR3 length: 16 amino acids. Trimming took 0 bases from V and 6 from J; bases not matched to a gene: 5. Here the CDR3 DNA reads TGTGCCAGCAGCTTAACTGCGGGACAGGGGGCGGATGGCTACACCTTC. This sequence encodes CASSLTAGQGADGYTF. The full variable domain, completed using reference TRBV7-3 and TRBJ1-2, is GAGVSQTPSNKVTEKGKYVELRCDPISGHTALYWYRQSLGQGPEFLIYFQGTGAADDSGLPNDRFFAVRPEGSVSTLKIQRTERGDSAVYLCASSLTAGQGADGYTFGSGTRLTVV.

The rearrangement joins TRBV4-2 to TRBJ2-7; weak D call: TRBD2 (5 bases). CDR1 and CDR2 (germline): LGHNA, YNFKEQ. The CDR3 is 14 residues long. V was cut by 0 bases and J by 3 bases, with 9 bases left in between. This CDR3 reads CASSQDPLGYEQYF. CDR3 bases: TGTGCCAGCAGCCAAGATCCACTAGGCTACGAGCAGTACTTC.

This clone was seen just once. The V gene is TRBV2, the J gene TRBJ2-1; 7 nucleotides match TRBD1. CDR1 and CDR2 (germline): SNHLY, FYNNEI. J was trimmed by 9 bases and V by 6 bases; bases with no gene match: 5. There are 12 residues in the CDR3. Here the CDR3 reads CASRRQGTEQFF. DNA of the CDR3: TGTGCCAGCAGACGACAGGGCACTGAGCAGTTCTTC.

This clone was seen only a few times. CDR3 loop: CASSPPITEAFF. The CDR3 DNA is TGTGCCAGCTCACCACCAATAACTGAAGCTTTCTTT. The chain joins TRBV18 to TRBJ1-1; D gene unclear. Trimming removed 0 bases at V and 5 bases at J, with 4 bases between. The germline V gene encodes CDR1 KGHSH and CDR2 LQKENI. This CDR3 has 12 residues.

The genes are TRBV27 and TRBJ2-7; a weak D match, TRBD1 (6 bases). The germline gives CDR1 MNHEY, CDR2 SMNVEV (reference sequence). The CDR3 runs to 14 residues. The germline V and J ends were trimmed by 2 bases and 2 bases, with 10 bases remaining between them. The CDR3 here is CASSLDRTTYEQYF. The CDR3 DNA follows: TGTGCCAGCAGTTTAGACAGGACAACCTACGAGCAGTACTTC.

This clone was seen once. The CDR3 region has the DNA TGCGCCAGCAGCTTGACCCCCGCGTCTCACTCTGGAAACACCATATATTTT. It yields the protein CASSLTPASHSGNTIYF. The V and J genes are TRBV5-1 and TRBJ1-3; D remains ambiguous. Germline V gives CDR1 SGHRS, CDR2 YFSETQ. The germline V and J ends were trimmed by 1 base and 0 bases, with 14 bases remaining between them. The CDR3 covers 17 residues. The whole variable domain, filled in from reference TRBV5-1 and TRBJ1-3, reads KAGVTQTPRYLIKTRGQQVTLSCSPISGHRSVSWYQQTPGQGLQFLFEYFSETQRNKGNFPGRFSGRQFSNSRSEMNVSTLELGDSALYLCASSLTPASHSGNTIYFGEGSWLTVV.

In this sample, this clone turned up once. CDR3 residues: CASSPSWGGADNEQFF. The CDR3 bases are TGTGCCAGCAGTCCCAGCTGGGGGGGAGCGGACAATGAGCAGTTCTTC. The V gene is TRBV27, the J gene TRBJ2-1, with 7 bases identical to TRBD2. The CDR3 consists of 16 residues. Germline trimming cut 5 bases from V and 5 bases from J; bases unmatched to any gene: 12. Looked up from germline, CDR1 is MNHEY and CDR2 is SMNVEV (reference sequence).

This rearrangement joins TRBV4-1 to TRBJ2-3, with 10 bases aligning to TRBD2. The CDR3 has 18 residues. V lost 1 base and J lost 4; bases outside the gene matches: 11. Germline V gene data show CDR1 as MGHRA and CDR2 as YSYEKL. The CDR3 DNA reads as TGCGCCAGCAGCCAAGGACGACAAGCGGGAGGGCGGGCAGATACGCAGTATTTT. The encoded protein is CASSQGRQAGGRADTQYF.

The V and J genes are TRBV7-9 and TRBJ1-4; 8 bases agree with TRBD1. Trimming removed 4 bases from V and 5 bases from J; junction bases left unmatched: 6. The germline V gene has CDR1 SEHNR and CDR2 FQNEAQ (reference sequence). The CDR3 loop spans 15 amino acids. CDR3 coding DNA: TGTGCCAGCAGCTATTCGACAGGGGCAAATGAAAAACTGTTTTTT. Its protein is CASSYSTGANEKLFF.